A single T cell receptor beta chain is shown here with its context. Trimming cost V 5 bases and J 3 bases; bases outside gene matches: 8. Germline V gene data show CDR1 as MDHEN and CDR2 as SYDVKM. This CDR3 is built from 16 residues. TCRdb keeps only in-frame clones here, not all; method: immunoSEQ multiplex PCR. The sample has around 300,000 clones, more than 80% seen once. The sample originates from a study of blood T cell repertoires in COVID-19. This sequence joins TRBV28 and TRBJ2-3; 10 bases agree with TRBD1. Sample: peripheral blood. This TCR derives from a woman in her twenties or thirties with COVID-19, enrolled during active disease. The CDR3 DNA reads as TGTGCCAGCAGTACACGGACAGGGGGTGAGACAGATACGCAGTATTTT. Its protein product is CASSTRTGGETDTQYF.